The rows below give T cell receptor beta chains drawn from one sample of a study of blood T cell repertoires in COVID-19. Using immunoSEQ multiplex PCR, the repertoire was profiled, and TCRdb retains in-frame clones only, with some absent. The sample lists a few hundred thousand clones, around 90% occurring once. Sequenced: PBMCs or T cells enriched from blood (not recorded which). All receptors come from a woman aged 40 to 55 who had recovered from COVID-19. The conserved cysteine and the conserved F or W are not part of the CDR3 here. Some rows mark clone size as missing; the rest say once, few, many or name a class of expanded clone.

CDR3 protein,V gene,clone size,J gene
ASSQDRGQF,TRBV28,-,TRBJ2-1
ASSQTGTPQETQY,TRBV7-9,-,TRBJ2-5
ASSIQIRVVKNGYGYT,TRBV19,-,TRBJ1-2
ASSSPPGKEQY,TRBV12-3/TRBV12-4,-,TRBJ2-7
ASKSADGLNTEAF,TRBV11-2,-,TRBJ1-1
ASSLLAGAVQY,TRBV7-2,-,TRBJ2-7
ASSSTLTGVLWSYEQY,TRBV28,-,TRBJ2-7
ASTGTHWRDTQY,TRBV2,once,TRBJ2-3
ASSTQGNEQF,TRBV19,-,TRBJ2-1
ASSPQGASYEQF,TRBV7-2,-,TRBJ2-1
ASSSSDFRGETQY,TRBV19,-,TRBJ2-5
AIGGQLYEQY,TRBV28,-,TRBJ2-7
AWTVGRAHTGELF,TRBV30,-,TRBJ2-2
ASSPDINQPQH,TRBV18,-,TRBJ1-5